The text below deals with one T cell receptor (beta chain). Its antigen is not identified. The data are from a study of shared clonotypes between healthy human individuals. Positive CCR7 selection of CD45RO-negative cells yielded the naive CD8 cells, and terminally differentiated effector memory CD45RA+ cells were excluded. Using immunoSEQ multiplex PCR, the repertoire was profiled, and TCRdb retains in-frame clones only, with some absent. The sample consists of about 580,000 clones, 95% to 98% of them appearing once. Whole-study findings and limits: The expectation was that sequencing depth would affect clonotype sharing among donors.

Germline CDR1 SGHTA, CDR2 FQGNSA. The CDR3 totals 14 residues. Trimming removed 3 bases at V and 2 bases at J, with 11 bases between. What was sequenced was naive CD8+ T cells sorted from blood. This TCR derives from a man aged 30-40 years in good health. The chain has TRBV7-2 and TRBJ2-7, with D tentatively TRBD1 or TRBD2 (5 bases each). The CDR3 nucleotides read TGTGCCAGCAGCTTCGGTGGGACGCCCTACGAGCAGTACTTC. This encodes CASSFGGTPYEQYF.